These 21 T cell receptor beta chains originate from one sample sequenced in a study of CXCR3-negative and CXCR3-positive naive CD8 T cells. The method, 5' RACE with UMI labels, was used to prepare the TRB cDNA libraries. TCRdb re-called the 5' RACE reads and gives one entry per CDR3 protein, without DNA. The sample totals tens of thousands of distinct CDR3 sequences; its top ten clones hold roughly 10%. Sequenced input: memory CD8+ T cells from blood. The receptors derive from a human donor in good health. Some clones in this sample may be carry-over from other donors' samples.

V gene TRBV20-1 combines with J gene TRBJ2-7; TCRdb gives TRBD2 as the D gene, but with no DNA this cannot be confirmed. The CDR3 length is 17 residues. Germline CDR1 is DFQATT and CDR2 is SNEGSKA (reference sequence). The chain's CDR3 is CSARDRLAGSLFDEQYF.

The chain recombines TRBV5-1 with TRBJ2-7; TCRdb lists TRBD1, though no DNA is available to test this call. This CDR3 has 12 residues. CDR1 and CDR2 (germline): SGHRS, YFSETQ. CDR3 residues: CASNGQSYEQYF.

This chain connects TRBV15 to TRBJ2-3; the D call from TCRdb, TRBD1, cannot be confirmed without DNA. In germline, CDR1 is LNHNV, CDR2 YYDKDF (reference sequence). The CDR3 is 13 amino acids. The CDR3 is CATTEGRTDTQYF.

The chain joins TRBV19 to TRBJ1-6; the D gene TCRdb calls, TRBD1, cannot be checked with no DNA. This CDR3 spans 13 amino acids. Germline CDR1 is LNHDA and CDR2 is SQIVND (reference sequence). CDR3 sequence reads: CASCWAYNSPLHF.

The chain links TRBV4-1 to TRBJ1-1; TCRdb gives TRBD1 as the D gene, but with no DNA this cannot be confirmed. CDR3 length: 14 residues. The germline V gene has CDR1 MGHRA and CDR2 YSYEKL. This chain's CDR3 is CASSQRTGNTEAFF.

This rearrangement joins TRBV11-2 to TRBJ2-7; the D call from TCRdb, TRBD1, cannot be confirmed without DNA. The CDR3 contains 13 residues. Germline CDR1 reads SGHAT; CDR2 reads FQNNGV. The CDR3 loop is CASSLDPASEQYF.

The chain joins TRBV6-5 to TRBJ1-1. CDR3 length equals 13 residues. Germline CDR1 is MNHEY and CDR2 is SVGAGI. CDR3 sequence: CASSVVVNTEAFF.

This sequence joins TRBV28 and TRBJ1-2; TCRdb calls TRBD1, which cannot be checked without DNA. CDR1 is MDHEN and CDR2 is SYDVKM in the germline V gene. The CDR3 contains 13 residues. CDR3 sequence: CASSQTGASGYTF.

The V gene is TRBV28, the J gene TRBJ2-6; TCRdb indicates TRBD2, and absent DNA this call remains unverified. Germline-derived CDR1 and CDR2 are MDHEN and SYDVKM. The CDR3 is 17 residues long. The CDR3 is CASSLGGGWSGANVLTF.

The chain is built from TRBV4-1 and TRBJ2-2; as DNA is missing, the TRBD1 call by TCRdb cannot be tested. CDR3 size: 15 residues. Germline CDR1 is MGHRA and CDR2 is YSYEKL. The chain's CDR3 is CASSQDSSRSGELFF.

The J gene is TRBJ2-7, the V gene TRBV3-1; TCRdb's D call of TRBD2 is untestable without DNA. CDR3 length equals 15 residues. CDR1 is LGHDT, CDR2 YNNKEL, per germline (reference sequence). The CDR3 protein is CASSQAQGLSYEQYF.

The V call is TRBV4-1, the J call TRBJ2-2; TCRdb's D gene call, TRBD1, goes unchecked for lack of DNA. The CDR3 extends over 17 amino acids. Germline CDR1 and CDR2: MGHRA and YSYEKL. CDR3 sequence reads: CASSQEFGGGKTGELFF.

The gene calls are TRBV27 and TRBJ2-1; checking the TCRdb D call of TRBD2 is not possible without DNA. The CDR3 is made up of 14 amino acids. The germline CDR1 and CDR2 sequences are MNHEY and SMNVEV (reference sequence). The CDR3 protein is CASWGTLSYNEQFF.

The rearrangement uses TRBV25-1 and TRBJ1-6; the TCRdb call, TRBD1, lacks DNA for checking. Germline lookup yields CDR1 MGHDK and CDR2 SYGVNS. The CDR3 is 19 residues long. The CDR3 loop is CASSEYFSGGHRMDSPLHF.

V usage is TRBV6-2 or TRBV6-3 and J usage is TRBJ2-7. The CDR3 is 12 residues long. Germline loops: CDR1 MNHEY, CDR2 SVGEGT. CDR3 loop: CASSYEWSEQYF.

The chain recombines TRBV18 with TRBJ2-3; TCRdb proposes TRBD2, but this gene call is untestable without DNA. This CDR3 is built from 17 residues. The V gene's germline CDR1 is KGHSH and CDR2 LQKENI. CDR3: CASSPPEFYPLTDTRYF.

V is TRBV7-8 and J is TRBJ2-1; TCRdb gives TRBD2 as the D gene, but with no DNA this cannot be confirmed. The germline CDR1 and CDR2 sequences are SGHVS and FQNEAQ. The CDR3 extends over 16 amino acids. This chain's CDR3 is CASSLGSSGQYNEQFF. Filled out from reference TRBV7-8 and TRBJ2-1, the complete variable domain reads GAGVSQSPRYKVAKRGQDVALRCDPISGHVSLFWYQQALGQGPEFLTYFQNEAQLDKSGLPSDRFFAERPEGSVSTLKIQRTQQEDSAVYLCASSLGSSGQYNEQFFGPGTRLTVL.

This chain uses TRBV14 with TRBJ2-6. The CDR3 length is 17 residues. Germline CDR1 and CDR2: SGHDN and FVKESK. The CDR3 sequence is CASSQQRLYSGANVLTF.

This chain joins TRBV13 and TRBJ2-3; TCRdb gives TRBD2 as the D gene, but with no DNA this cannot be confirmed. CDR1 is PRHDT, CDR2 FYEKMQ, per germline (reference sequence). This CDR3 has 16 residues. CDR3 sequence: CASSGPRLAGVDTQYF.

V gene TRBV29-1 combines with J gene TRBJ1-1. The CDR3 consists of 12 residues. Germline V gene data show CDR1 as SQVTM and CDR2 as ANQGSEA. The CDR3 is CSVTRMNTEAFF.

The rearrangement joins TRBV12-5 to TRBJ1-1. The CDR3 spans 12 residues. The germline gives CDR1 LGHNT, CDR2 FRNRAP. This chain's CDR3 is CASGLGQGEAFF.